The T cell receptor beta chain described here comes from a study of blood T cell repertoires in COVID-19. The germline V and J ends were trimmed by 5 bases and 1 base, with 20 bases remaining between them. Germline-derived CDR1 and CDR2 are SSHAT and FNYEAQ (reference sequence). There are 18 residues in the CDR3. In the authors' workflow: Scientists estimated how many nucleated cells there were by amplifying reference gene primers. Repertoires were generated with immunoSEQ multiplex PCR, while TCRdb's copy carries only in-frame clones and drops some. That table is the source of V, J and clone size, and D and trimming were worked out from the DNA. In the table there are some 200,000 clones, 85% to 90% of which are singletons.

Material for sequencing was PBMCs or T cells enriched from blood (not recorded which). This receptor was obtained from a woman under 30 in a cohort exposed to, infected with or recovered from COVID-19 (not recorded which). This chain connects TRBV7-7 to TRBJ2-2, with D possibly being TRBD2 (7 bases). The CDR3 nucleotides read TGTGCCAGCAGCCCCTGGGGGGGGCCGGGGATGAACACCGGGGAGCTGTTTTTT. Protein product: CASSPWGGPGMNTGELFF.